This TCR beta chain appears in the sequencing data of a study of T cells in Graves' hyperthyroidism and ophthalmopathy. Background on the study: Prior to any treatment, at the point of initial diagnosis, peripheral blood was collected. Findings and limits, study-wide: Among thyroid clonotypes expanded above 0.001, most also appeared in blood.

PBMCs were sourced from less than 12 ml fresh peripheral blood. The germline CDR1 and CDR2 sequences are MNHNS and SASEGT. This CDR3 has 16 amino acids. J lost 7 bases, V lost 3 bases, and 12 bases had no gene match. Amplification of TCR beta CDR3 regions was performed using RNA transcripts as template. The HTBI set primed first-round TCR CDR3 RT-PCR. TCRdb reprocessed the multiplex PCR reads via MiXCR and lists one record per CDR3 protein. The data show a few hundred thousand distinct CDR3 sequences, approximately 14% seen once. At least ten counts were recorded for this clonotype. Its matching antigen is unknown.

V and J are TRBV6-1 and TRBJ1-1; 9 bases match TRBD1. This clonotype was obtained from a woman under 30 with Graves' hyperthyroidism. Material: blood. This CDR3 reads CASSDPGTGFINEAFF. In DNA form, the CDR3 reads TGTGCCAGCAGTGATCCCGGGACAGGGTTTATCAATGAAGCTTTCTTT.